One and the same sample provided the 30 T cell receptor beta chains below, sequenced in a study of technical replicates of blood from several donors. Clones were read by immunoSEQ multiplex PCR, and TCRdb kept only the in-frame ones, dropping some. The profile shows over 60,000 clones, 93% of them singletons. The sample taken for sequencing was T cells isolated from PBMCs. The receptors come from a human donor in good health.

The rearrangement joins TRBV7-9 to TRBJ2-7; D unresolved. CDR3 length: 14 residues. Trimming cost V 5 bases and J 0 bases, with 11 bases left between them. Germline values: CDR1 SEHNR, CDR2 FQNEAQ (reference sequence). This CDR3 reads CASSLADPSYEQYF. For the CDR3, the DNA is TGTGCCAGCAGCCTCGCGGATCCCTCCTACGAGCAGTACTTC. Combining the CDR3 with reference TRBV7-9 and TRBJ2-7 gives the whole variable domain DTGVSQNPRHKITKRGQNVTFRCDPISEHNRLYWYRQTLGQGPEFLTYFQNEAQLEKSRLLSDRFSAERPKGSFSTLEIQRTEQGDSAMYLCASSLADPSYEQYFGPGTRLTVT.

This clone appeared a few times. The V and J genes are TRBV7-9 and TRBJ1-2, with D tentatively TRBD1 (5 bases). CDR1 SEHNR and CDR2 FQNEAQ come from the germline V gene (reference sequence). V lost 1 base and J 4 bases, leaving 10 bases between the germline ends. There are 14 residues in the CDR3. CDR3 in amino acids: CASSLEGEPYGYTF. CDR3 nucleotide sequence: TGTGCCAGCAGCTTAGAAGGGGAACCCTATGGCTACACCTTC.

The J gene is TRBJ1-2, the V gene TRBV5-4, with D hard to call. Germline CDR1 and CDR2: SGHNT and YYREEE (reference sequence). This CDR3 contains 13 residues. V lost 3 bases to trimming and J lost 2 bases, with 8 bases between them. This CDR3 is CASSSTVNYGYTF. The DNA for the CDR3 is TGTGCCAGCAGCTCTACAGTGAACTATGGCTACACCTTC.

The chain couples TRBV11-2 to TRBJ2-5; maybe TRBD1 (6 bases). Trimming left V 6 bases short and J 2 bases short, with 19 bases between. CDR1 SGHAT and CDR2 FQNNGV come from the germline V gene. The length of the CDR3 is 16 residues. CDR3: CASSFSGTSSQETQYF. The CDR3 DNA sequence: TGTGCCAGCAGTTTCTCCGGGACATCCTCTCAAGAGACCCAGTACTTC.

The V gene is TRBV28, the J gene TRBJ1-1; 9 bases line up with TRBD1. Germline V gives CDR1 MDHEN, CDR2 SYDVKM. V lost 5 bases, J lost 1 base, and 14 bases stayed unmatched. The CDR3 consists of 18 residues. The CDR3 spells CASSTTGWGTGTNTEAFF. CDR3 coding DNA: TGTGCCAGCAGTACGACCGGGTGGGGGACAGGGACGAACACTGAAGCTTTCTTT.

This clone was observed once. This chain joins TRBV11-2 and TRBJ1-2, with D perhaps matching TRBD1 (5 bases). The germline V gene has CDR1 SGHAT and CDR2 FQNNGV. This CDR3 is built from 12 residues. Trimming cost V 4 bases and J 4 bases, with 7 bases left between them. The CDR3 spells CASSSRGYGYTF. In nucleotides, the CDR3 is TGTGCCAGCAGCTCAAGGGGCTATGGCTACACCTTC.

This rearrangement joins TRBV6-1 to TRBJ2-5, with 8 positions matching TRBD2. Germline values: CDR1 MNHNS, CDR2 SASEGT. Losses at the gene ends were 4 bases for V and 1 base for J; bases not matched to a gene: 8. The CDR3 runs to 16 residues. The CDR3 reads CASSGPGAGVQETQYF. The CDR3 bases are TGTGCCAGCAGTGGCCCTGGAGCGGGGGTCCAAGAGACCCAGTACTTC.

This clone has more than one count but fewer than ten. The chain links TRBV30 to TRBJ1-1, with D maybe TRBD1 (5 bases). The CDR3 totals 12 residues. The germline V and J ends were trimmed by 3 bases and 1 base, with 6 bases remaining between them. CDR1 is GTSNPN, CDR2 SVGIG, per germline (reference sequence). The CDR3 nucleotides read TGTGCCTGGAGACAGGAGAACACTGAAGCTTTCTTT. It specifies CAWRQENTEAFF.

The V gene is TRBV5-1, the J gene TRBJ2-7; D not certain. From germline, CDR1 is SGHRS and CDR2 YFSETQ. The germline V and J ends were trimmed by 2 bases and 3 bases, with 3 bases remaining between them. The CDR3 length is 11 residues. Here the CDR3 DNA reads TGCGCCAGCAGCTTTAACTACGAGCAGTACTTC. It translates to CASSFNYEQYF.

The rearrangement uses TRBV27 and TRBJ1-1, with 9 bases fitting TRBD1. The CDR3 extends over 17 amino acids. V shed 3 bases and J 3 bases; nucleotides not matched to a gene: 11. The germline V gene encodes CDR1 MNHEY and CDR2 SMNVEV (reference sequence). The CDR3 DNA follows: TGTGCCAGCAGTTTCTCTTACAGGGGGCTCTTAGACACTGAAGCTTTCTTT. Its protein product is CASSFSYRGLLDTEAFF.

This sequence joins TRBV6-5 and TRBJ2-7, with a tentative D call TRBD1 (5 bases). Trimming left V 2 bases short and J 4 bases short, with 9 bases between. Germline V gene sequence: CDR1 MNHEY, CDR2 SVGAGI. This CDR3 has 13 residues. The CDR3 protein is CASSYGTGYEQYF. The CDR3 region has the DNA TGTGCCAGCAGTTACGGAACAGGTTACGAGCAGTACTTC.

This chain joins TRBV7-2 and TRBJ1-5; D perhaps matches TRBD1 (6 bases). The CDR3 consists of 16 residues. Trimming pared 1 base from V and 6 bases from J, leaving 16 bases between. Germline V gives CDR1 SGHTA, CDR2 FQGNSA. The CDR3 loop reads CASSLVGGQGSQPQHF. The CDR3, as DNA: TGTGCCAGCAGCTTAGTGGGGGGGCAGGGAAGTCAGCCCCAGCATTTT.

This chain connects TRBV7-9 to TRBJ2-7, with 11 bases that match TRBD1. CDR3 length equals 17 residues. CDR1 is SEHNR and CDR2 is FQNEAQ in the germline V gene (reference sequence). Losses at the gene ends were 9 bases for V and 7 bases for J; bases not matched to a gene: 20. The CDR3 is CASAGGVQGQGAWEQYF. In DNA form, the CDR3 reads TGTGCCAGTGCAGGTGGTGTCCAAGGACAGGGGGCCTGGGAGCAGTACTTC.

As to this clone: Distinct nucleotide sequences in the sample also encode this CDR3. The V gene is TRBV28, the J gene TRBJ1-2; no clear D gene. The germline V gene encodes CDR1 MDHEN and CDR2 SYDVKM. Trimming shortened V by 1 base and J by 4 bases, and 4 bases separated the two germline ends. The CDR3 contains 12 residues. CDR3 in amino acids: CASSLSVYGYTF. The CDR3 DNA sequence: TGTGCCAGCAGTTTATCTGTCTATGGCTACACCTTC.

V gene TRBV19 combines with J gene TRBJ2-5; possibly TRBD2 for D (6 bases). The CDR3 loop spans 12 amino acids. The V and J ends lost 4 bases and 3 bases respectively, with 6 bases between them. The germline CDR1 and CDR2 sequences are LNHDA and SQIVND (reference sequence). The CDR3: CASSSGKETQYF. The CDR3 nucleotides read TGTGCCAGTAGTAGCGGGAAAGAGACCCAGTACTTC.

The V call is TRBV29-1, the J call TRBJ1-2; 9 bases fit TRBD1. The CDR3 runs 17 residues. V shed 4 bases, J shed 4 bases, and the junction held 16 bases outside the gene matches. Looked up from germline, CDR1 is SQVTM and CDR2 is ANQGSEA. CDR3 sequence reads: CSVGETGGHRQVYGYTF. DNA of the CDR3: TGCAGCGTTGGGGAAACAGGGGGCCATCGGCAGGTCTATGGCTACACCTTC.

CDR3 sequence reads: CASSSMDSLLNTEAFF. CDR3 nucleotide sequence: TGTGCCAGCAGCTCAATGGACAGCTTACTGAACACTGAAGCTTTCTTT. The chain recombines TRBV11-2 with TRBJ1-1; a possible D gene is TRBD1 (6 bases). Trimming took off 4 bases at V and 0 bases at J, with 15 bases between the two ends. This CDR3 has 16 residues. CDR1 SGHAT and CDR2 FQNNGV come from the germline V gene.

CDR3 protein: CASSQQPGQATYGYTF. The DNA for the CDR3 is TGCGCCAGCAGCCAACAACCGGGACAGGCGACTTATGGCTACACCTTC. J is TRBJ1-2 and V is TRBV4-1, with 8 bases matching TRBD1. This CDR3 contains 16 residues. Germline CDR1 and CDR2: MGHRA and YSYEKL. The V gene end was trimmed by 2 bases and the J gene end by 5 bases; junction bases not matched to a gene: 10.

This rearrangement joins TRBV11-2 to TRBJ2-1, with D possibly being TRBD2 (5 bases). V lost 5 bases to trimming and J lost 0 bases, with 8 bases between them. This CDR3 contains 14 residues. Germline V gene sequence: CDR1 SGHAT, CDR2 FQNNGV. The CDR3: CASSSRGSYNEQFF. The CDR3 DNA reads TGTGCCAGCAGCAGCCGGGGCTCCTACAATGAGCAGTTCTTC.

In its sample, this clone was seen a few times. The V and J genes are TRBV29-1 and TRBJ1-1, with D perhaps TRBD1 (5 bases). Germline V CDR1 and CDR2: SQVTM, ANQGSEA. The CDR3 contains 12 residues. V lost 7 bases and J lost 0, with 9 bases in between. CDR3 DNA sequence: TGCAGCGCATACAGGCTGAACACTGAAGCTTTCTTT. This sequence encodes CSAYRLNTEAFF.

The V call is TRBV15, the J call TRBJ2-7, with a weak D call TRBD1 (6 bases). Between the trimmed V and J ends, which lost 0 bases and 4 bases, there was a span of 13 bases. The CDR3 is 15 amino acids. CDR1 is LNHNV, CDR2 YYDKDF, per germline (reference sequence). In DNA form, the CDR3 reads TGTGCCACCAGCAGAGACAGGACAGATGATTACGAGCAGTACTTC. This sequence encodes CATSRDRTDDYEQYF.

The chain combines TRBV28 with TRBJ2-3; TRBD2 matches at 9 bases. Trimming cost V 8 bases and J 5 bases; bases outside gene matches: 11. CDR1 is MDHEN and CDR2 is SYDVKM in the germline V gene. The CDR3 totals 15 residues. As DNA, the CDR3 is TGTGCCAGCGGGCTCAATAGCGGGAGAGGAGATACGCAGTATTTT. The encoded protein is CASGLNSGRGDTQYF.

The table lists this clone with a count of one. CDR3 coding DNA: TGTGCCAGCAGTTCCCTAGACAGGAACTTTACCTACGAGCAGTACTTC. Protein product: CASSSLDRNFTYEQYF. The chain has TRBV6-5 and TRBJ2-7, with D tentatively TRBD1 (6 bases). There are 16 residues in the CDR3. V shed 4 bases and J shed 2 bases, with 18 bases lying between them. Germline lookup yields CDR1 MNHEY and CDR2 SVGAGI.

Here the CDR3 DNA reads TGTGCCACCAGCAGAGTTCTTGGACAGGGGACAGATACGCAGTATTTT. The encoded protein is CATSRVLGQGTDTQYF. V usage is TRBV15 and J usage is TRBJ2-3; 9 bases are shared with TRBD1. Germline V gene sequence: CDR1 LNHNV, CDR2 YYDKDF (reference sequence). The CDR3 is 16 amino acids. The V gene end was trimmed by 1 base and the J gene end by 3 bases; junction bases not matched to a gene: 5. The full variable domain, rest sourced from reference TRBV15 and TRBJ2-3, is DAMVIQNPRYQVTQFGKPVTLSCSQTLNHNVMYWYQQKSSQAPKLLFHYYDKDFNNEADTPDNFQSRRPNTSFCFLDIRSPGLGDTAMYLCATSRVLGQGTDTQYFGPGTRLTVL.

The chain is built from TRBV2 and TRBJ2-7; unclear D gene. There are 13 residues in the CDR3. V dropped 6 bases and J dropped 0 bases, with 9 bases sitting between them. Germline assignment: CDR1 SNHLY and CDR2 FYNNEI. The CDR3 loop is CASRTSASYEQYF. The CDR3 coding sequence is TGTGCCAGCAGAACAAGCGCCTCCTACGAGCAGTACTTC.

The V and J genes are TRBV7-6 and TRBJ1-1; no clear D. Germline-derived CDR1 and CDR2 are SGHVS and FNYEAQ. CDR3 size: 16 residues. Between the trimmed V and J ends, which lost 2 bases and 2 bases, there was a span of 15 bases. CDR3 residues: CASSLFRERLNTEAFF. The CDR3 nucleotides read TGTGCCAGCAGCTTATTTCGGGAGAGACTTAACACTGAAGCTTTCTTT.

The rearrangement joins TRBV18 to TRBJ2-7; a weak D match, TRBD1 (6 bases). The V gene's germline CDR1 is KGHSH and CDR2 LQKENI. Trimming removed 6 bases from V and 3 bases from J, with 12 bases in between. This CDR3 spans 13 amino acids. The CDR3 nucleotides read TGTGCCAGCTCCGGGCAGGGGAACTACGAGCAGTACTTC. It specifies CASSGQGNYEQYF. Filled out from reference TRBV18 and TRBJ2-7, the complete variable domain reads NAGVMQNPRHLVRRRGQEARLRCSPMKGHSHVYWYRQLPEEGLKFMVYLQKENIIDESGMPKERFSAEFPKEGPSILRIQQVVRGDSAAYFCASSGQGNYEQYFGPGTRLTVT.

J is TRBJ2-2 and V is TRBV27; a possible D gene is TRBD1 (6 bases). The CDR3 has 16 amino acids. CDR1 MNHEY and CDR2 SMNVEV come from the germline V gene (reference sequence). Trimming cost V 2 bases and J 2 bases, with 12 bases left between them. CDR3 in amino acids: CASSLEGTSNTGELFF. CDR3 in DNA: TGTGCCAGCAGTTTAGAAGGGACATCAAACACCGGGGAGCTGTTTTTT.

This clone was recorded only once. The chain couples TRBV27 to TRBJ1-5; possibly TRBD1 for D (5 bases). This CDR3 has 15 amino acids. Germline V gene sequence: CDR1 MNHEY, CDR2 SMNVEV (reference sequence). The V end was cut by 1 base, the J end by 7 bases, with 14 bases between. The CDR3 spells CASSLWGGSGQPQHF. DNA of the CDR3: TGTGCCAGCAGTTTATGGGGGGGTTCAGGACAGCCCCAGCATTTT.

This chain joins TRBV14 and TRBJ1-2; TRBD1 matches 7 bases. Germline CDR1 SGHDN, CDR2 FVKESK. The CDR3 runs 13 residues. V was clipped by 3 bases and J by 4 bases; unmatched bases: 2. In DNA form, the CDR3 reads TGTGCCAGCAGCCATCGGGACAGCTATGGCTACACCTTC. Translation: CASSHRDSYGYTF. The complete variable domain, with remaining parts taken from reference TRBV14 and TRBJ1-2, reads EAGVTQFPSHSVIEKGQTVTLRCDPISGHDNLYWYRRVMGKEIKFLLHFVKESKQDESGMPNNRFLAERTGGTYSTLKVQPAELEDSGVYFCASSHRDSYGYTFGSGTRLTVV.